Sequencing of this TCR beta chain was carried out in a study of blood T cell repertoires in COVID-19. Assay: immunoSEQ multiplex PCR; the TCRdb copy retains only in-frame clones and omits some. The sample has some 180,000 clones; roughly 78% are singletons. Germline loops: CDR1 SEHNR, CDR2 FQNEAQ (reference sequence). V shed 6 bases and J 3 bases; nucleotides not matched to a gene: 7. This CDR3 has 14 amino acids. What was sequenced was peripheral blood. The origin of this receptor is an elderly woman with active or convalescent COVID-19. The rearrangement uses TRBV7-9 and TRBJ1-2, with TRBD1 matching 7 bases. The CDR3 loop is CASSYRDRDYGYTF. The DNA of the CDR3 is TGTGCCAGCAGTTACCGTGACAGGGACTATGGCTACACCTTC.